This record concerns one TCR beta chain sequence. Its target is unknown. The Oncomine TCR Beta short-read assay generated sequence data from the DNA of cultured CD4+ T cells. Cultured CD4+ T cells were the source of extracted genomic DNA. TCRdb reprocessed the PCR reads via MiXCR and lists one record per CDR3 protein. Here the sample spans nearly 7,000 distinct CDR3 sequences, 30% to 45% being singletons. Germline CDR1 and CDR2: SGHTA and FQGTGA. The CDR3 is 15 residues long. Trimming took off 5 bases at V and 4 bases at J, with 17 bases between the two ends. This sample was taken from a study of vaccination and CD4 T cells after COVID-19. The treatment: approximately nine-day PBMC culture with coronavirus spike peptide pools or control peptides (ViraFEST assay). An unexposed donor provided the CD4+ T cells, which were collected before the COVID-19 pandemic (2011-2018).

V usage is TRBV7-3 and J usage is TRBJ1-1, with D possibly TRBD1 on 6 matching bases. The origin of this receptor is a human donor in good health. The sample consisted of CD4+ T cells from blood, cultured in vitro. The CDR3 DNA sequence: TGTGCCAGCAGCCAGATCGGGGGCGCGGGCACTGAAGCTTTCTTT. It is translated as CASSQIGGAGTEAFF.